This T cell receptor beta chain was retrieved from a study of cytomegalovirus exposure and HLA in healthy donors. Broader study findings: Reports described diagnosis of cytomegalovirus status by the classifier as highly specific and sensitive. In a later analysis, HLA-associated beta chains showed higher expansion and lower generation probabilities than comparable chains.

In regard to this clone: Its antigen is still unknown.

The primer mix had 60 Vbeta and 13 Jbeta primers. The table came from immunoSEQ multiplex PCR; TCRdb's copy has only in-frame clones and leaves some out. The sample lists 74,000 or so clones; roughly 75% were seen once. The CDR3 contains 17 residues. Looked up from germline, CDR1 is SGHNT and CDR2 is YENEEA. V dropped 4 bases and J dropped 4 bases, with 20 bases sitting between them. The receptor was derived from a woman in her thirties or forties in good health and CMV-seronegative. The specimen sequenced was PBMCs. The rearrangement uses TRBV11-3 and TRBJ1-5; D perhaps matches TRBD1 (6 bases). This CDR3 is CASSSPLGDRINQPQHF. In DNA, the CDR3 is TGTGCCAGCAGCTCCCCCCTGGGAGACAGGATAAATCAGCCCCAGCATTTT.